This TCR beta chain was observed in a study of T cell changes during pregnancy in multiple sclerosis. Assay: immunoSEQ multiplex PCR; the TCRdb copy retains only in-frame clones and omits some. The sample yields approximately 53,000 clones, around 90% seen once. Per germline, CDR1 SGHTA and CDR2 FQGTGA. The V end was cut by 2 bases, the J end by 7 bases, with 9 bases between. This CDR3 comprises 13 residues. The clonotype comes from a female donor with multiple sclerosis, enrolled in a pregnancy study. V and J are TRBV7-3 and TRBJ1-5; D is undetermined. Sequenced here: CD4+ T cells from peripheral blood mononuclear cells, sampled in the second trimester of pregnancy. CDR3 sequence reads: CASSLYSGQPQHF. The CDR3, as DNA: TGTGCCAGCAGCTTATACTCCGGGCAGCCCCAGCATTTT.